The sequence of this TCR beta chain was determined in a study of blood T cell repertoires in COVID-19. Across the study: From T cells, B-cell-depleted T cells, or PBMCs came the material, which was cDNA or gDNA.

Residents of under 25 US areas, aged about 18 to 89 years, made up the participants. Repertoires were generated with immunoSEQ multiplex PCR, while TCRdb's copy carries only in-frame clones and drops some. The repertoire holds fewer than 250,000 clones, with about 88% as singletons. The sample taken for sequencing was PBMCs or T cells enriched from blood (not recorded which). This sequence originates from a woman aged 40 to 50 in a cohort exposed to, infected with or recovered from COVID-19 (not recorded which).

Here the CDR3 reads CASSISRQGSNSYEQYF. CDR3 nucleotides: TGTGCCAGTAGTATAAGCCGACAGGGCTCCAACTCCTACGAGCAGTACTTC. The rearrangement joins TRBV19 to TRBJ2-7, with TRBD1 matching over 7 bases. Germline V gene data show CDR1 as LNHDA and CDR2 as SQIVND (reference sequence). The trim removed 2 bases at V and 0 bases at J, leaving 10 bases unmatched. The CDR3 has 17 amino acids.